The sequence of this T cell receptor beta chain was determined in a study of response to subunit inactivated influenza vaccine. Findings and limits, study-wide: Only a handful of new T cells, the authors suggested, are recruited with each seasonal influenza vaccination.

TCRdb reprocessed the RT-PCR reads via MiXCR and lists one record per CDR3 protein. Of some 500,000 distinct CDR3 sequences in the sample, approximately 15% were seen once. Germline-derived CDR1 and CDR2 are KGHSH and LQKENI. CDR3 length: 12 residues. The trim removed 3 bases at V and 7 bases at J, leaving 3 bases unmatched. In this sample, this clonotype turned up once. Its antigen is not identified. Sample: CD4+ T cells sorted from PBMCs, taken 23 months after vaccination. V is TRBV18 and J is TRBJ2-7, with 7 bases aligning to TRBD1. The sequence derives from a man aged 50 to 69 who received an inactivated influenza vaccine. The CDR3 bases are TGTGCCAGCTCACCCAGGGGGTTGGAGCAGTACTTC. Its protein product is CASSPRGLEQYF.